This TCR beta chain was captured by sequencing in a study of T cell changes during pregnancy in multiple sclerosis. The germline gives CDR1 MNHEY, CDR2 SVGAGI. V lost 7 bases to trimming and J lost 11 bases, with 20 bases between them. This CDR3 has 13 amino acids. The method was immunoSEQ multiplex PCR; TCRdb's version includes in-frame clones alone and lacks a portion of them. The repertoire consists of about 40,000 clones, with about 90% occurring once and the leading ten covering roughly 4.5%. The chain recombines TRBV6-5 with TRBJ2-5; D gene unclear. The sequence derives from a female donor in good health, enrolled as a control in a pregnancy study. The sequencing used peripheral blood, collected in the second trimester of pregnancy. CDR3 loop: CASIDLTWAQQYF. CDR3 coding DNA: TGTGCCAGCATTGACCTCACCTGGGCCCAGCAGTACTTC.